Shown below are 22 T cell receptor beta chains from a single sample sequenced in a study of T cell changes during pregnancy in multiple sclerosis. Assay: immunoSEQ multiplex PCR; the TCRdb copy retains only in-frame clones and omits some. Here the sample spans tens of thousands of clones, just over 90% being singletons. The sample here was peripheral blood, taken in the third trimester of pregnancy. Source of these receptors: a female donor with multiple sclerosis, enrolled in a pregnancy study.

The V and J genes are TRBV7-3 and TRBJ2-7; 9 bases are a match to TRBD1. The CDR3 totals 14 residues. The germline gives CDR1 SGHTA, CDR2 FQGTGA. Trimming cost V 5 bases and J 2 bases; bases outside gene matches: 4. CDR3 sequence reads: CASSPDRGTYEQYF. The DNA of the CDR3 is TGTGCCAGCAGCCCGGACAGGGGAACCTACGAGCAGTACTTC. The full variable domain, its missing parts supplied by reference TRBV7-3 and TRBJ2-7, is GAGVSQTPSNKVTEKGKYVELRCDPISGHTALYWYRQSLGQGPEFLIYFQGTGAADDSGLPNDRFFAVRPEGSVSTLKIQRTERGDSAVYLCASSPDRGTYEQYFGPGTRLTVT.

V is TRBV11-2 and J is TRBJ2-7; D not resolved. Germline-derived CDR1 and CDR2 are SGHAT and FQNNGV. The CDR3 covers 19 residues. Trimming took 5 bases from V and 4 from J, leaving 30 bases between them. The CDR3 spells CASSPINRRRSHQPYEQYF. CDR3 sequence (DNA): TGTGCCAGCAGCCCAATTAATAGGCGGCGCTCCCACCAACCGTACGAGCAGTACTTC.

V is TRBV19 and J is TRBJ1-1, with D perhaps matching TRBD1 (6 bases). The CDR3 consists of 15 residues. V lost 7 bases and J lost 3, with 18 bases in between. CDR1 LNHDA and CDR2 SQIVND come from the germline V gene (reference sequence). DNA of the CDR3: TGTGCCAGTAACCCGAAACAGGGCGGGCACACTGAAGCTTTCTTT. Its translation is CASNPKQGGHTEAFF.

The chain employs TRBV6-5 and TRBJ2-2; TRBD1 matches 12 bases. The junction had 1 base not matched to a gene; V was cut back by 8 bases and J by 3 bases. The CDR3 runs 14 residues. The germline V gene has CDR1 MNHEY and CDR2 SVGAGI. As DNA, the CDR3 is TGTGCCAGCGGGACAGGGGGCGACACCGGGGAGCTGTTTTTT. It translates to CASGTGGDTGELFF.

The chain has TRBV4-2 and TRBJ1-4; no clear D. The V and J ends lost 4 bases and 8 bases respectively, with 8 bases between them. This CDR3 is built from 12 residues. Per germline, CDR1 LGHNA and CDR2 YNFKEQ. The DNA for the CDR3 is TGTGCCAGCAGCCCCCTCGGGGAAAAACTGTTTTTT. It codes for CASSPLGEKLFF.

The J gene is TRBJ2-2, the V gene TRBV6-1; 10 nucleotides line up with TRBD2. The V gene end was trimmed by 4 bases and the J gene end by 2 bases; junction bases not matched to a gene: 10. This CDR3 region has 18 residues. In germline, CDR1 is MNHNS, CDR2 SASEGT. The CDR3 sequence is CASSGGSGGPRNTGELFF. The DNA for the CDR3 is TGTGCCAGCAGTGGAGGTAGCGGGGGGCCCCGAAACACCGGGGAGCTGTTTTTT.

V is TRBV28 and J is TRBJ1-1, with a weak D call TRBD1 (5 bases). Germline V gene sequence: CDR1 MDHEN, CDR2 SYDVKM. Deletions cut 5 bases from V and 2 bases from J, with 15 bases between. CDR3 length equals 15 residues. The CDR3, as DNA: TGTGCCAGCAGTCCCCCCTCCGGGGGTAACACTGAAGCTTTCTTT. Its translation is CASSPPSGGNTEAFF.

This clone has a handful of counts. The chain joins TRBV5-4 to TRBJ1-1; D is undetermined. Germline V lookup: CDR1 SGHNT, CDR2 YYREEE (reference sequence). V lost 2 bases and J 5 bases, leaving 10 bases between the germline ends. This CDR3 contains 13 residues. The CDR3 sequence is CASSFLRGTEAFF. The CDR3 DNA is TGTGCCAGCAGCTTTCTCCGAGGGACTGAAGCTTTCTTT.

V and J are TRBV27 and TRBJ1-4; TRBD1 might be the D (5 bases). Germline CDR1 is MNHEY and CDR2 is SMNVEV (reference sequence). Between the trimmed V and J ends, which lost 8 bases and 1 base, there was a span of 20 bases. The CDR3 sequence is 17 residues long. In DNA, the CDR3 is TGTGCCAGCTCTAGGTGGGGCAACCTAGTAACTAATGAAAAACTGTTTTTT. Its translation is CASSRWGNLVTNEKLFF.

The chain recombines TRBV12-5 with TRBJ1-5; D might be TRBD1 (5 bases). CDR3 length equals 15 residues. Per the germline V gene, CDR1 is LGHNT and CDR2 is FRNRAP. The V end was cut by 4 bases, the J end by 5 bases, with 15 bases between. The CDR3: CASGYPRWGDQPQHF. DNA of the CDR3: TGTGCTAGTGGTTACCCTCGTTGGGGGGATCAGCCCCAGCATTTT.

The chain carries TRBV19 and TRBJ1-2, with 10 bases matching TRBD1. From germline, CDR1 is LNHDA and CDR2 SQIVND (reference sequence). The CDR3 has 13 amino acids. V lost 3 bases, J lost 7 bases, and 2 bases stayed unmatched. CDR3: CASSMWDRGGYTF. As DNA, the CDR3 is TGTGCCAGTAGTATGTGGGACAGGGGTGGCTACACCTTC.

V is TRBV18 and J is TRBJ2-7, with 9 bases fitting TRBD1. The CDR3 is made up of 18 amino acids. V lost 1 base to trimming and J lost 7 bases; unmatched junction nucleotides: 17. Germline CDR1 and CDR2: KGHSH and LQKENI. The CDR3 spells CASSPQSSLKTGGGEQYF. The CDR3 nucleotides read TGTGCCAGCTCACCACAATCCTCCCTTAAGACAGGGGGTGGGGAGCAGTACTTC.

This chain uses TRBV19 with TRBJ2-7, with TRBD1 matching over 8 bases. The CDR3 length is 14 residues. Germline values: CDR1 LNHDA, CDR2 SQIVND (reference sequence). The J segment lost 4 bases and the V segment lost 5 bases, leaving 7 bases of the junction unmatched. For the CDR3, the DNA is TGTGCCAGTAGTGCCAGGACAGGGCCTTACGAGCAGTACTTC. It specifies CASSARTGPYEQYF.

The rearrangement joins TRBV19 to TRBJ1-6; TRBD1 matches at 8 bases. This CDR3 contains 12 residues. Germline CDR1 LNHDA, CDR2 SQIVND (reference sequence). With V trimmed by 10 bases and J by 11 bases, 7 bases remained unmatched. This chain's CDR3 is CATSRGHPPLHF. The CDR3 bases are TGTGCCACCTCCAGGGGGCATCCACCCCTCCACTTT.

Comments on this clone: The sample contains more than one DNA sequence encoding this CDR3. The rearrangement uses TRBV9 and TRBJ1-2; no firm D call. Germline lookup yields CDR1 SGDLS and CDR2 YYNGEE. V lost 2 bases and J 2 bases, leaving 7 bases between the germline ends. This CDR3 has 13 residues. The CDR3 sequence is CASSVGENYGYTF. The CDR3 DNA is TGTGCCAGCAGCGTCGGGGAGAACTATGGCTACACCTTC.

V gene TRBV2 combines with J gene TRBJ2-1, with 10 positions matching TRBD2. Germline assignment: CDR1 SNHLY and CDR2 FYNNEI. The CDR3 runs to 16 residues. Trimming took 6 bases from V and 6 from J; bases not matched to a gene: 11. CDR3 nucleotides: TGTGCCAGCAGGATTACCGGGACTAGCGATTCCAATGAGCAGTTCTTC. Translation gives CASRITGTSDSNEQFF. The full variable domain, its missing parts supplied by reference TRBV2 and TRBJ2-1, is EPEVTQTPSHQVTQMGQEVILRCVPISNHLYFYWYRQILGQKVEFLVSFYNNEISEKSEIFDDQFSVERPDGSNFTLKIRSTKLEDSAMYFCASRITGTSDSNEQFFGPGTRLTVL.

The table lists this clone with a count of one. V usage is TRBV5-1 and J usage is TRBJ2-7, with 9 bases fitting TRBD2. The V and J ends lost 3 bases and 7 bases, in that order; junction bases with no gene match: 14. Germline CDR1 SGHRS, CDR2 YFSETQ. The CDR3 is made up of 16 amino acids. CDR3 region: CASSSGGGGDWWEQYF. As DNA, the CDR3 is TGCGCCAGCAGCTCGGGCGGGGGGGGCGATTGGTGGGAGCAGTACTTC. Full variable domain (rest looked up from reference TRBV5-1 and TRBJ2-7): KAGVTQTPRYLIKTRGQQVTLSCSPISGHRSVSWYQQTPGQGLQFLFEYFSETQRNKGNFPGRFSGRQFSNSRSEMNVSTLELGDSALYLCASSSGGGGDWWEQYFGPGTRLTVT.

In regard to this clone: The sample holds other DNA sequences that translate to the same CDR3. CDR3 sequence reads: CASSFWTGSSGANVLTF. CDR3 coding DNA: TGTGCCAGCAGCTTTTGGACAGGGAGCTCTGGGGCCAACGTCCTGACTTTC. This chain joins TRBV5-6 and TRBJ2-6; 8 bases agree with TRBD1. Losses at the gene ends were 2 bases for V and 0 bases for J; bases not matched to a gene: 4. Per germline, CDR1 SGHDT and CDR2 YYEEEE. This CDR3 is built from 17 residues.

V is TRBV10-3 and J is TRBJ2-3; 8 bases line up with TRBD2. Germline CDR1 reads ENHRY; CDR2 reads SYGVKD. Trimming cost V 3 bases and J 4 bases; bases outside gene matches: 3. CDR3 length equals 14 residues. In DNA, the CDR3 is TGTGCCATCAGTGACGGGACTAGTGCAGATACGCAGTATTTT. It yields the protein CAISDGTSADTQYF.

The chain recombines TRBV18 with TRBJ2-4; 11 bases map to TRBD1. The CDR3 length is 21 residues. V lost 10 bases, J lost 5 bases, and 28 bases stayed unmatched. CDR1 is KGHSH, CDR2 LQKENI, per germline. CDR3 in amino acids: CATARGTIGQGAFLFENIQYF. The CDR3 nucleotides are TGTGCCACCGCTAGGGGGACGATTGGACAGGGGGCATTTCTGTTCGAAAACATTCAGTACTTC.

The rearrangement links TRBV20-1 to TRBJ1-1; weak D call: TRBD1 (6 bases). V lost 6 bases to trimming and J lost 4 bases, with 9 bases between them. CDR1 and CDR2 from the germline V gene are DFQATT and SNEGSKA (reference sequence). This CDR3 has 11 amino acids. Written as DNA, the CDR3 is TGCAGTGCGGGCAGGGGCACTGAAGCTTTCTTT. Amino acid sequence: CSAGRGTEAFF.

The rearrangement links TRBV10-2 to TRBJ1-2, with 11 bases that match TRBD1. The germline V gene has CDR1 WSHSY and CDR2 SAAADI. The CDR3 runs 15 residues. The trim removed 4 bases at V and 4 bases at J, leaving 5 bases unmatched. The CDR3 loop is CASSVGTGGSYGYTF. The CDR3 DNA sequence: TGCGCCAGCAGTGTCGGGACAGGGGGATCCTATGGCTACACCTTC.